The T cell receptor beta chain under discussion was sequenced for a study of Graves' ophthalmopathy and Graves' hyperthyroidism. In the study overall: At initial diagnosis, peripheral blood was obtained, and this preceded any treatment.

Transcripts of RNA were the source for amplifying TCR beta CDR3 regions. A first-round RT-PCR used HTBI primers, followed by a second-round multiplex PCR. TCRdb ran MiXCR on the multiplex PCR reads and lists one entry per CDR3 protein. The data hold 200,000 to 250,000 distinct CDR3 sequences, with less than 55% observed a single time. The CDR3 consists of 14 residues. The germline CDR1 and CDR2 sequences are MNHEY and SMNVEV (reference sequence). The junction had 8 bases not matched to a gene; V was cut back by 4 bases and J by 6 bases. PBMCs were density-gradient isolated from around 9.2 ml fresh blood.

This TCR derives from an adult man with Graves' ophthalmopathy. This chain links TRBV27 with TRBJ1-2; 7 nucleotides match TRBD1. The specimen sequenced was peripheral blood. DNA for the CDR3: TGTGCCAGCAGTTCCTCGGACAGGTTGAATGGCTACACCTTC. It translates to CASSSSDRLNGYTF.